This record concerns one TCR beta chain sequence. Trimming stripped 0 bases from V and 3 bases from J, with 15 bases between. Germline V gene sequence: CDR1 MNHEY, CDR2 SVGAGI. The CDR3 is 17 amino acids. These data belong to a study of patients and donors after allogeneic stem cell transplantation. TCRdb called the RT-PCR reads again in MiXCR, with one record for every CDR3 protein. The table shows about 90,000 distinct CDR3 sequences, with 45% to 50% occurring only once. The V and J genes are TRBV6-5 and TRBJ1-3; D unresolved. The clonotype originates from a human donor who was either an allogeneic HSCT recipient or a stem cell or donor lymphocyte infusion donor (not recorded which). It is not recorded whose cells these are; they may come from a transplant donor. Sequenced material: blood, either unsorted or a sorted T cell fraction (not recorded which). The CDR3 protein is CASSYSAPLWFGNTIYF. CDR3 nucleotides: TGTGCCAGCAGTTACTCCGCCCCTCTTTGGTTTGGAAACACCATATATTTT.